Listed below are T cell receptor beta chains from one sample, sequenced in a study of blood T cell repertoires in COVID-19. The table came from immunoSEQ multiplex PCR; TCRdb's copy has only in-frame clones and leaves some out. The sample holds about 140,000 clones; 80% are singletons and the top ten take 3.5%. The specimen sequenced was peripheral blood. These receptors all stem from a man between 65 and 85 years old who had recovered from COVID-19. CDR3s include the opening cysteine and the closing phenylalanine or tryptophan. A D gene is named only where the DNA matches it firmly. The size field is filled for only some rows; it gives once, few, many or a size class.

NA	TRBD2	TRBV6-5	TRBJ2-7	TGTGCCAGCAGGGAGGGACTAGCGGGAATCTACGAGCAGTACTTC	CASREGLAGIYEQYF
NA	NA	TRBV30	TRBJ2-4	TGTGCCTGGAGTCGGGACTTAGCCAAAAACATTCAGTACTTC	CAWSRDLAKNIQYF
NA	TRBD1	TRBV6-5	TRBJ2-7	TGTGCCAGCAGTCCGGCCGGGACAGGGGGCGACGAGCAGTACTTC	CASSPAGTGGDEQYF
NA	NA	TRBV29-1	TRBJ2-1	TGCAGCGTCATCCCGGGGACTCCAGTTTTCAATGAGCAGTTCTTC	CSVIPGTPVFNEQFF
NA	NA	TRBV12-5	TRBJ2-5	TGTGCTAGTGGTTTGGCCCCCACCCAGGTTCTGGAGACCCAGTACTTC	CASGLAPTQVLETQYF
NA	NA	TRBV7-2	TRBJ2-5	TGTGCCAGCAGCCCCGACGTAGGGGCAGAGACCCAGTACTTC	CASSPDVGAETQYF
NA	NA	TRBV11-2	TRBJ1-1	TGTGCCAGCAGCTTCCGGGGGTGGAACACTGAAGCTTTCTTT	CASSFRGWNTEAFF
NA	NA	TRBV4-1	TRBJ1-4	TGCGCCAGCAGCCAAGTTCCAAGAGCAACTAATGAAAAACTGTTTTTT	CASSQVPRATNEKLFF
NA	TRBD2	TRBV11-3	TRBJ2-3	TGTGCCAGCAGCTTCGGGACTAGCGCAGGGGATACGCAGTATTTT	CASSFGTSAGDTQYF
NA	TRBD1	TRBV10-1	TRBJ1-1	TGCGCCAGCAGTGATAGGACAGGGGGCACTGAAGCTTTCTTT	CASSDRTGGTEAFF
NA	NA	TRBV29-1	TRBJ1-2	TGCAGCGTGGCTACAGGTTCCTACTATGGCTACACCTTC	CSVATGSYYGYTF
NA	TRBD2	TRBV3-1/TRBV3-2	TRBJ2-7	TGTGCCAGCATCGACGGGACTAGCGGAACCTACGAGCAGTACTTC	CASIDGTSGTYEQYF
NA	TRBD1	TRBV6-5	TRBJ2-1	TGTGCCAGCAGTTTTACAGGGGTTTACAATGAGCAGTTCTTC	CASSFTGVYNEQFF
few	NA	TRBV7-8	TRBJ2-1	TGTGCCAGCAGCTTAGGGGGGGTGAATGAGCAGTTCTTC	CASSLGGVNEQFF
NA	TRBD2	TRBV14	TRBJ2-3	TGTGCCAGCAGCCTACGACTAGCGGGCTGGTCAGATACGCAGTATTTT	CASSLRLAGWSDTQYF
once	NA	TRBV25-1	TRBJ1-3	TGTGCCAGCAGTGACTCGGTTAACACCATATATTTT	CASSDSVNTIYF
NA	NA	TRBV27	TRBJ2-3	TGTGCCAGCATGGAATTTACAGGGACAAAAGATACGCAGTATTTT	CASMEFTGTKDTQYF
NA	TRBD1	TRBV5-1	TRBJ2-5	TGCGCCAGCAGCTCGGGACAGGGACCCCAAGAGACCCAGTACTTC	CASSSGQGPQETQYF
NA	TRBD1	TRBV6-5	TRBJ2-3	TGTGCCAGCAGAAGACAGGGAGTAAATACGCAGTATTTT	CASRRQGVNTQYF
NA	NA	TRBV5-6	TRBJ1-2	TGTGCCAGCAGCCGAGACAACAACCCGAACTATGGCTACACCTTC	CASSRDNNPNYGYTF
NA	TRBD1	TRBV20-1	TRBJ2-7	TGCAGTGCTAGTTTTGGGACAGGTCCCTACGAGCAGTACTTC	CSASFGTGPYEQYF
NA	NA	TRBV6-1	TRBJ1-2	TGTGCCAGCAGTGAAGCGACACAGGGTAGATATGGCTACACCTTC	CASSEATQGRYGYTF
NA	TRBD2	TRBV7-6	TRBJ2-7	TGTGCCAGCAGCTCGGGACTAGCGGGGCCGAGGGAGCAGTACTTC	CASSSGLAGPREQYF
NA	NA	TRBV21-1	TRBJ2-4	TGTGCCAGCAGCAAATGGAGGCTAGCGGGAGGAATGGGGGGAGCCAAAAACATTCAGTACTTC	CASSKWRLAGGMGGAKNIQYF
NA	NA	TRBV29-1	TRBJ2-2	TGCAGCTTCCAGACAGACACCGGGGAGCTGTTTTTT	CSFQTDTGELFF
few	NA	TRBV4-3	TRBJ2-7	TGCGCCAGCAGCCAAGATCTACCCTACGAGCAGTACTTC	CASSQDLPYEQYF
NA	TRBD2	TRBV15	TRBJ2-5	TGTGCCACCAGCAGCCCCGGACTAGCGGGAGTCCTACAAGAGACCCAGTACTTC	CATSSPGLAGVLQETQYF
NA	TRBD2	TRBV6-6	TRBJ2-2	TGTGCCAGCAGTCCCACCGGACTAGCGGGAGCTCACACCGGGGAGCTGTTTTTT	CASSPTGLAGAHTGELFF
NA	TRBD2	TRBV7-9	TRBJ2-1	TGTGCCAGCAGCTCACCCCTCCTAGCGGGAGGTTCGTACAATGAGCAGTTCTTC	CASSSPLLAGGSYNEQFF
once	NA	TRBV4-1	TRBJ2-7	TGCGCCAGCAGCGCGCCCGGCCAGGGCCCAGAGCAGTACTTC	CASSAPGQGPEQYF
NA	TRBD1	TRBV6-5	TRBJ2-7	TGTGCCAGCAGGAACAGGGGCGACGAGCAGTACTTC	CASRNRGDEQYF
NA	TRBD1	TRBV13	TRBJ2-1	TGTGCCAGCAGCCTAAGGGACAGGGGGCAGGATGAGCAGTTCTTC	CASSLRDRGQDEQFF
NA	NA	TRBV6-5	TRBJ2-7	TGTGCCAGCAGTTACGGGCACTTCTACGAGCAGTACTTC	CASSYGHFYEQYF